The rows below give T cell receptor beta chains drawn from one sample of a study of lymphopenia after photon versus proton radiotherapy. Profiling relied on immunoSEQ multiplex PCR, and the TCRdb table lists in-frame clones only, not all of them. The sample lists around 63,000 clones; over 80% were seen once. The sample was peripheral blood, taken from a patient treated with proton-based radiotherapy. The receptors come from an elderly man with esophageal cancer. Each CDR3 is given with its conserved first and last residue. Each record gives: D gene, J gene, CDR3 length, clone size, V gene, CDR3 DNA, CDR3 protein. A D gene is named only where the DNA matches it firmly. For some rows the clone size is stated as once, few or many, or as a class when expanded; others skip it.

TRBD1	TRBJ1-5	16	-	TRBV30	TGTGCCTGGAGTGTCCCCGGGACAGGGGGCTGGGAGCCCCAGCATTTT	CAWSVPGTGGWEPQHF
TRBD1	TRBJ2-7	15	-	TRBV7-8	TGTGCCAGCAGCCTGGGCCCACAGGGGGTGTACGAGCAGTACTTC	CASSLGPQGVYEQYF
TRBD2	TRBJ2-3	16	-	TRBV5-1	TGCGCCAGCAGCTCCCGCGCGGGGGGACGTGCAGATACGCAGTATTTT	CASSSRAGGRADTQYF
-	TRBJ1-1	14	few	TRBV4-1	TGCGCCAGCAGCCGGACCCGGGGCAACACTGAAGCTTTCTTT	CASSRTRGNTEAFF
-	TRBJ2-5	15	few	TRBV7-2	TGTGCCAGCAGCCCCAACTTGGGGCGCGGGGAGACCCAGTACTTC	CASSPNLGRGETQYF
-	TRBJ1-1	15	-	TRBV2	TGTGCCAGCTGTCCGGGCCCTTACATGAACACTGAAGCTTTCTTT	CASCPGPYMNTEAFF
-	TRBJ1-1	14	-	TRBV5-1	TGCGCCAGCAGCGTGCAGGGCGCCCCTACTGAAGCTTTCTTT	CASSVQGAPTEAFF
TRBD1	TRBJ1-5	17	-	TRBV27	TGTGCCAGCAGGGCCGGGACAGCCCTGGTCAGCAATCAGCCCCAGCATTTT	CASRAGTALVSNQPQHF
-	TRBJ1-1	14	few	TRBV27	TGTGCCAGCGGCCCGGGGCGGGCGAACACTGAAGCTTTCTTT	CASGPGRANTEAFF
-	TRBJ2-7	14	-	TRBV2	TGTGCCAGCAGGAGGGGGACGGAAGACTACGAGCAGTACTTC	CASRRGTEDYEQYF
TRBD1	TRBJ2-7	14	-	TRBV6-1	TGTGCCAGCAGTACCGGACAGGGGCTCGGCGAGCAGTACTTC	CASSTGQGLGEQYF
-	TRBJ1-4	17	-	TRBV19	TGTGCCAGTAGTATCTGGTCCTTCTCGGGAACTAATGAAAAACTGTTTTTT	CASSIWSFSGTNEKLFF
-	TRBJ1-2	15	-	TRBV6-5	TGTGCCAGCACCCGCCCGGGCAATACTAACTATGGCTACACCTTC	CASTRPGNTNYGYTF
TRBD1	TRBJ2-5	16	-	TRBV6-6	TGTGCCAGCAGCCCCGGGACACAGGGGTGGGGAGAGACCCAGTACTTC	CASSPGTQGWGETQYF
TRBD2	TRBJ2-3	17	-	TRBV10-3	TGTGCCATCAGTGAGCTTCTCTGGCGGGAGGGCCAAGATACGCAGTATTTT	CAISELLWREGQDTQYF
TRBD1	TRBJ2-5	14	once	TRBV4-3	TGCGCCAGCTCCAAAACAGGGGTGCGGGAGACCCAGTACTTC	CASSKTGVRETQYF
TRBD2	TRBJ2-1	15	once	TRBV6-6	TGTGCCACCCAAGAGGGACTAGCGGGGGGTAATGAGCAGTTCTTC	CATQEGLAGGNEQFF
-	TRBJ1-2	14	-	TRBV19	TGTGCCAGTAGTATGCGGGCCGGTAACTATGGCTACACCTTC	CASSMRAGNYGYTF
TRBD2	TRBJ2-5	16	-	TRBV18	TGTGCCAGCTCACCAAGAAGCGGGAGATTGGCGGAGACCCAGTACTTC	CASSPRSGRLAETQYF
TRBD1	TRBJ1-6	15	-	TRBV19	TGTGCCAGTACGACAGGGGGCAGGGGTGGCTCACCCCTCCACTTT	CASTTGGRGGSPLHF
TRBD2	TRBJ2-1	15	-	TRBV19	TGTGCCAGTAGTATACTAGCGGGAGGGCCCGGTGAGCAGTTCTTC	CASSILAGGPGEQFF
-	TRBJ1-5	13	-	TRBV29-1	TGCAGCGTTGGAAAAGGATTAGATCAGCCCCAGCATTTT	CSVGKGLDQPQHF
-	TRBJ1-2	15	-	TRBV4-3	TGCGCCAGCAGCCAAGATCTAGGGGGGAACTATGGCTACACCTTC	CASSQDLGGNYGYTF
-	TRBJ2-2	15	-	TRBV7-2	TGTGCCAGCACCCTTTTTGTAGGCCCTGCCGGGGAGCTGTTTTTT	CASTLFVGPAGELFF